This TCR beta chain was found in a study of CD8 T cells in ankylosing spondylitis (dated by TCRdb to 2017 to 2019). For context, the study as a whole: The study profiled T cell receptor beta repertoires in healthy donors and ankylosing spondylitis patients to find disease-linked TCR variants. In total, the full study cohort was made up of about 99 healthy donors and approximately 24 ankylosing spondylitis patients. Peripheral blood was sampled, and synovial fluid was additionally collected from ankylosing spondylitis patients.

Reads for this sample came from an Illumina HiSeq 2500. TCR beta libraries were prepared by quantitative 5'-RACE with molecular barcodes. The original pipeline was this. A new computational method based on a probabilistic model of VDJ rearrangement was used to identify disease-linked TCR variants. The public reads were run again by TCRdb, first through fastp at Q25 and then through MiXCR, and only productive beta chains were kept. Identical CDR3 proteins give one entry, which carries the most common genes and DNA. None of the V and J calls come from the authors' own analysis; TCRdb made them. Here the sample has hundreds of thousands of distinct CDR3 sequences; around 18% occur a single time. The top ten clones comprise less than 9% of the sample. On the study overall, not on this receptor specifically: Some motif variants were previously reported in synovial fluid and blood of reactive arthritis patients, suggesting common disease-initiation mechanisms. A CD8+ phenotype was shown by the disease-linked clones, which were found at relatively low frequencies in peripheral blood. The disease-linked clones were reported as significantly enriched in matched synovial fluid samples from ankylosing spondylitis patients. A TCR beta motif of fewer than 10 highly homologous amino acid variants appeared characteristic of blood from ankylosing spondylitis patients.

Germline trimming: 0 bases from V, 2 bases from J; junction bases outside gene matches: 7. From a lookup of the germline V gene, CDR1 and CDR2 are LGHNA and YNFKEQ. The CDR3 has 17 amino acids, counting the end cysteine and phenylalanine. Of the read, only the CDR3 DNA is kept; its 51 bases are in frame from base 1. This clonotype was picked up a small number of times. Its specific antigen is unknown. Base qualities are not provided; no much larger clone lies one nucleotide away. The chain couples TRBV4-2 to TRBJ2-3; 8 bases in the junction line up with TRBD2. This TCR came from a male donor with ankylosing spondylitis or in good health (not recorded which). Source material: blood, either unsorted or a sorted T cell fraction (not recorded which). The CDR3 has the sequence CASSQDGGGLPTDTQYF. The DNA sequence reads TGTGCCAGCAGCCAAGATGGCGGGGGGCTACCCACAGATACGCAGTATTTT.